The 20 T cell receptor beta chains below all came from one sample that was sequenced in a study of shared clonotypes between healthy human individuals. The table came from immunoSEQ multiplex PCR; TCRdb's copy has only in-frame clones and leaves some out. The table includes some 380,000 clones, about 96% detected once. Sequencing was carried out using memory CD8+ T cells sorted from blood. Subset in this sample: CD45RO+ cells pooled with CCR7-negative TemRA cells. Source of these receptors: a man aged 30-40 years in good health.

The chain joins TRBV28 to TRBJ1-2; TRBD1 aligns across 10 bases. The V segment lost 11 bases and the J segment 5 bases; nucleotides outside the gene matches: 8. Germline V gives CDR1 MDHEN, CDR2 SYDVKM. The CDR3 length is 13 residues. The CDR3 DNA reads as TGTGCCGCCAGCGGGACAGGGGTTTATGGCTACACCTTC. The encoded protein is CAASGTGVYGYTF.

The chain is built from TRBV28 and TRBJ2-7; D unclear. This CDR3 spans 15 amino acids. CDR1 and CDR2 (germline): MDHEN, SYDVKM. V lost 4 bases and J 1 base, leaving 14 bases between the germline ends. The CDR3 nucleotides are TGTGCCAGCAGTTCCCTTTCGGGTAGGTCCTACGAGCAGTACTTC. Protein sequence: CASSSLSGRSYEQYF.

This clone was counted between two and nine times. The rearrangement uses TRBV27 and TRBJ1-5, with 8 nucleotides matching TRBD1. CDR1 and CDR2 (germline): MNHEY, SMNVEV (reference sequence). V lost 5 bases to trimming and J lost 4 bases; unmatched junction nucleotides: 10. This CDR3 is built from 16 residues. CDR3 residues: CASSPRTGLGNQPQHF. The CDR3 DNA reads TGTGCCAGCAGTCCACGGACAGGGCTGGGAAATCAGCCCCAGCATTTT.

The rearrangement uses TRBV7-3 and TRBJ1-1, with D unclear. Germline V gene lookup returns CDR1 SGHTA and CDR2 FQGTGA. Trimming stripped 2 bases from V and 5 bases from J, with 9 bases between. This CDR3 comprises 13 residues. The CDR3 coding sequence is TGTGCCAGCAGCTTATTTGGGGAGACTGAAGCTTTCTTT. Amino acids: CASSLFGETEAFF. Supplemented by reference TRBV7-3 and TRBJ1-1, the full variable domain reads GAGVSQTPSNKVTEKGKYVELRCDPISGHTALYWYRQSLGQGPEFLIYFQGTGAADDSGLPNDRFFAVRPEGSVSTLKIQRTERGDSAVYLCASSLFGETEAFFGQGTRLTVV.

This clone was recorded only once. The chain uses TRBV7-8 and TRBJ2-2; possible D gene TRBD2, 5 bases. This CDR3 region has 15 residues. The germline V and J ends were trimmed by 3 bases and 0 bases, with 8 bases remaining between them. Germline-derived CDR1 and CDR2 are SGHVS and FQNEAQ. The CDR3 region is CASSLRVPNTGELFF. In DNA form, the CDR3 reads TGTGCCAGCAGCTTGAGGGTCCCGAACACCGGGGAGCTGTTTTTT.

V gene TRBV4-1 combines with J gene TRBJ2-4, with 11 bases matching TRBD2. V lost 2 bases to trimming and J lost 1 base; unmatched junction nucleotides: 13. Germline values: CDR1 MGHRA, CDR2 YSYEKL. The CDR3 is 20 residues long. The CDR3 is CASSQRPDGSSGRAKNIQYF. CDR3 nucleotide sequence: TGCGCCAGCAGCCAACGGCCTGACGGGTCTAGCGGGAGGGCCAAAAACATTCAGTACTTC.

CDR3 sequence reads: CASSRWVSEQFF. CDR3 coding DNA: TGCGCCAGCAGTAGGTGGGTCAGTGAGCAGTTCTTC. The chain couples TRBV5-1 to TRBJ2-1; D is uncertain. Germline V gene data show CDR1 as SGHRS and CDR2 as YFSETQ. The germline V and J ends were trimmed by 5 bases and 9 bases, with 12 bases remaining between them. The CDR3 loop spans 12 amino acids.

The sample holds a few counts of this clone. This chain connects TRBV4-1 to TRBJ1-5, with D unclear. V lost 0 bases and J 0 bases, leaving 9 bases between the germline ends. This CDR3 is 16 amino acids long. The V gene's germline CDR1 is MGHRA and CDR2 YSYEKL. The CDR3 DNA reads as TGCGCCAGCAGCCAAGATGGCAGCCCTAGCAATCAGCCCCAGCATTTT. This translates into CASSQDGSPSNQPQHF.

The chain employs TRBV28 and TRBJ2-1; D unclear. Germline V gene data show CDR1 as MDHEN and CDR2 as SYDVKM. The CDR3 consists of 12 residues. Trimming left V 5 bases short and J 3 bases short, with 5 bases between. CDR3 region: CASSAHYNEQFF. CDR3 coding DNA: TGTGCCAGCAGTGCCCACTACAATGAGCAGTTCTTC.

The rearrangement joins TRBV5-4 to TRBJ1-2, with a possible D match to TRBD1 (5 bases). Germline V lookup: CDR1 SGHNT, CDR2 YYREEE (reference sequence). The CDR3 is made up of 16 amino acids. Trimming shortened V by 3 bases and J by 1 base, and 16 bases separated the two germline ends. This CDR3 is CASSSLRDASNYGYTF. The CDR3 nucleotides are TGTGCCAGCAGCTCACTCCGGGACGCCAGTAACTATGGCTACACCTTC. Complete variable domain (other parts from reference TRBV5-4 and TRBJ1-2): ETGVTQSPTHLIKTRGQQVTLRCSSQSGHNTVSWYQQALGQGPQFIFQYYREEENGRGNFPPRFSGLQFPNYSSELNVNALELDDSALYLCASSSLRDASNYGYTFGSGTRLTVV.

V is TRBV6-6 and J is TRBJ2-3; no reliable D call. V lost 2 bases, J lost 8 bases, and 8 bases lay in between. Germline V gene sequence: CDR1 MNHNY, CDR2 SVGAGI (reference sequence). There are 12 residues in the CDR3. CDR3 DNA sequence: TGTGCCAGCAGTTACCCCACCTCTACGCAGTATTTT. This translates into CASSYPTSTQYF.

The chain has TRBV7-2 and TRBJ2-3; 9 bases are a match to TRBD2. Germline V gene sequence: CDR1 SGHTA, CDR2 FQGNSA. V trimming: 2 bases; J trimming: 1 base; junction bases outside the gene matches: 1. This CDR3 contains 15 residues. The CDR3 here is CASSLQREGTDTQYF. CDR3 DNA: TGTGCCAGCAGCTTACAGCGGGAGGGCACAGATACGCAGTATTTT.

About this clone: This specimen includes other DNA sequences encoding the same CDR3. The V and J genes are TRBV10-3 and TRBJ2-2; perhaps TRBD1 as D (6 bases). The V and J ends lost 6 bases and 1 base respectively, with 6 bases between them. The germline V gene encodes CDR1 ENHRY and CDR2 SYGVKD. The CDR3 spans 13 residues. This chain's CDR3 is CAIRTGNTGELFF. CDR3 DNA sequence: TGTGCCATCAGGACAGGGAACACCGGGGAGCTGTTTTTT.

This rearrangement joins TRBV6-5 to TRBJ2-1, with 12 bases fitting TRBD2. CDR1 and CDR2 from the germline V gene are MNHEY and SVGAGI. Trimming removed 2 bases from V and 8 bases from J; junction bases left unmatched: 4. This CDR3 contains 15 residues. CDR3 residues: CASSYKLAGGYEQFF. The DNA of the CDR3 is TGTGCCAGCAGTTACAAACTAGCGGGAGGTTATGAGCAGTTCTTC.

CDR3 sequence reads: CASSPTSTSPYYEQYF. In DNA, the CDR3 is TGTGCCAGCAGCCCGACTAGTACCTCTCCCTACTACGAGCAGTACTTC. This chain joins TRBV7-2 and TRBJ2-7; D possibly corresponds to TRBD2 (6 bases). Trimming cost V 5 bases and J 3 bases, with 20 bases left between them. The germline V gene encodes CDR1 SGHTA and CDR2 FQGNSA. This CDR3 has 16 amino acids.

V and J are TRBV29-1 and TRBJ2-3; D is unclear. The CDR3 covers 12 residues. CDR1 and CDR2 from the germline V gene are SQVTM and ANQGSEA. Trimming took 4 bases from V and 2 from J, leaving 7 bases between them. CDR3 in DNA: TGCAGCGTTGTTCGAGACACAGATACGCAGTATTTT. Amino acids: CSVVRDTDTQYF.

This chain connects TRBV29-1 to TRBJ1-1, with D hard to call. From germline, CDR1 is SQVTM and CDR2 ANQGSEA. The CDR3 has 10 amino acids. V was clipped by 4 bases and J by 4 bases, with 4 bases between them. DNA of the CDR3: TGCAGCGTTGCCGGCACTGAAGCTTTCTTT. Residues: CSVAGTEAFF.

CDR3 coding DNA: TGTGCCTGTGCAGGGACTAGCGGGGCCTACGAGCAGTACTTC. It is translated as CACAGTSGAYEQYF. The chain links TRBV30 to TRBJ2-7; 13 bases map to TRBD2. Per the germline V gene, CDR1 is GTSNPN and CDR2 is SVGIG (reference sequence). V lost 6 bases to trimming and J lost 2 bases; unmatched junction nucleotides: 4. CDR3 length: 14 amino acids.

The chain couples TRBV27 to TRBJ1-1; no definite D call. The CDR3 contains 14 residues. V dropped 1 base and J dropped 4 bases, with 10 bases sitting between them. CDR1 and CDR2 (germline): MNHEY, SMNVEV (reference sequence). CDR3 nucleotide sequence: TGTGCCAGCAGTTTATGGACGGGTGCCACTGAAGCTTTCTTT. Encoded protein: CASSLWTGATEAFF.

This clone was detected once. The chain's CDR3 is CASSDAGGEADTQYF. CDR3 sequence (DNA): TGCGCCAGCAGTGACGCGGGAGGGGAGGCAGATACGCAGTATTTT. This chain uses TRBV10-1 with TRBJ2-3, with 9 bases fitting TRBD2. The J segment lost 4 bases and the V segment lost 3 bases, leaving 5 bases of the junction unmatched. Germline V lookup: CDR1 WNHNN, CDR2 SYGVQD (reference sequence). The CDR3 length is 15 residues.